The 30 T cell receptor beta chains listed next were all sequenced from one sample in a study of blood T cells in healthy people across ages. Primed by a sample-barcoded 5' primer and a J-beta primer mix, a second PCR proceeded for about 7 to 11 cycles. MiXCR was run by TCRdb on the 5' RACE reads, yielding one entry per CDR3 protein. The sample has around 600,000 distinct CDR3 sequences, 47% seen once. Sequencing was performed on blood. These receptor sequences come from an elderly man in good health.

This chain joins TRBV6-1 and TRBJ1-1; D uncertain. Germline-derived CDR1 and CDR2 are MNHNS and SASEGT. CDR3 length: 14 amino acids. V lost 6 bases and J lost 4, with 15 bases in between. The DNA for the CDR3 is TGTGCCAGCAGAGTACACGGGGAAAGCACTGAAGCTTTCTTT. It codes for CASRVHGESTEAFF.

The CDR3 here is CASSFFLAGPTYEQYF. Here the CDR3 DNA reads TGCGCCAGCAGCTTCTTCCTCGCGGGGCCCACCTACGAGCAGTACTTC. V usage is TRBV5-1 and J usage is TRBJ2-7, with D possibly being TRBD2 (6 bases). V lost 2 bases, J lost 2 bases, and 17 bases lay in between. The CDR3 has 16 amino acids. Germline CDR1 is SGHRS and CDR2 is YFSETQ. Full variable domain (outside the CDR3, taken from reference TRBV5-1 and TRBJ2-7): KAGVTQTPRYLIKTRGQQVTLSCSPISGHRSVSWYQQTPGQGLQFLFEYFSETQRNKGNFPGRFSGRQFSNSRSEMNVSTLELGDSALYLCASSFFLAGPTYEQYFGPGTRLTVT.

Here the CDR3 reads CASSPPSGYGYTF. The CDR3, as DNA: TGTGCCAGCTCACCACCCTCAGGTTATGGCTACACCTTC. V is TRBV18 and J is TRBJ1-2; no clear D gene. Trimming shortened V by 0 bases and J by 5 bases, and 7 bases separated the two germline ends. The CDR3 is 13 amino acids. Germline V gene sequence: CDR1 KGHSH, CDR2 LQKENI.

This clonotype was counted a few times. This chain uses TRBV6-6 with TRBJ2-7; possibly TRBD1 or TRBD2 for D (5 bases each). The J call could be wrong; TRBJ2-5 is a better fit for the DNA end. CDR1 MNHNY and CDR2 SVGAGI come from the germline V gene (reference sequence). CDR3 size: 15 residues. CDR3 region: CASSWTEGSVGTQYF. The CDR3 DNA reads TGTGCCAGCAGTTGGACCGAGGGGAGCGTAGGGACCCAGTACTTC.

The chain uses TRBV20-1 and TRBJ2-7; 7 nucleotides match TRBD2. TRBJ2-5 explains the end of the DNA better; the J call may be wrong. The CDR3 covers 15 residues. Germline V gives CDR1 DFQATT, CDR2 SNEGSKA (reference sequence). CDR3 sequence (DNA): TGCAGTGCGCCCAGGAGTGGGAGGGCCGGGGTGACCCAGTACTTC. Its translation: CSAPRSGRAGVTQYF.

This chain joins TRBV30 and TRBJ2-1; TRBD2 agrees at 10 bases. The V gene's germline CDR1 is GTSNPN and CDR2 SVGIG (reference sequence). The CDR3 has 13 amino acids. Trimming took 6 bases from V and 8 from J; bases not matched to a gene: 7. The CDR3 sequence: CACMGLAGDEQFF. The CDR3 nucleotides read TGTGCCTGCATGGGCCTAGCGGGGGATGAGCAGTTCTTC.

The rearrangement links TRBV4-1 to TRBJ2-1; TRBD2 matches 11 bases. This CDR3 has 17 amino acids. The V gene's germline CDR1 is MGHRA and CDR2 YSYEKL. V lost 3 bases, J lost 8 bases, and 12 bases stayed unmatched. In DNA, the CDR3 is TGCGCCAGCAGCCAGCTGGGAGAGACTAGCGGGATGGATGAGCAGTTCTTC. Protein sequence: CASSQLGETSGMDEQFF.

This clonotype was seen a handful of times. The chain couples TRBV2 to TRBJ2-4; D gene uncertain. The CDR3 is made up of 14 amino acids. Per germline, CDR1 SNHLY and CDR2 FYNNEI. The V gene lost 6 bases and the J gene lost 0 bases, with 9 bases spanning the gap. The CDR3 sequence is CASSHILAKNIQYF. The CDR3, as DNA: TGTGCCAGCAGCCACATTTTAGCCAAAAACATTCAGTACTTC. Complete variable domain (other parts from reference TRBV2 and TRBJ2-4): EPEVTQTPSHQVTQMGQEVILRCVPISNHLYFYWYRQILGQKVEFLVSFYNNEISEKSEIFDDQFSVERPDGSNFTLKIRSTKLEDSAMYFCASSHILAKNIQYFGAGTRLSVL.

A word on this clonotype: A read error may be the cause here, since a much bigger clone is one base away. The chain carries TRBV29-1 and TRBJ2-7; no clear D gene. This CDR3 comprises 12 residues. Germline V gene sequence: CDR1 SQVTM, CDR2 ANQGSEA. Deletions cut 2 bases from V and 4 bases from J, with 9 bases between. The CDR3 reads CSVEQVGYEQYF. The CDR3 nucleotides are TGCAGCGTTGAACAGGTCGGGTACGAGCAGTACTTC.

The chain combines TRBV29-1 with TRBJ1-4; no clear D. V was shortened by 3 bases and J by 6 bases, with 17 bases between the two germline ends. The CDR3 is 15 amino acids. Germline CDR1 SQVTM, CDR2 ANQGSEA. CDR3 in DNA: TGCAGCGTTGACAATCTTGGGGAGGATGATGAAAAACTGTTTTTT. It specifies CSVDNLGEDDEKLFF.

This clonotype was observed many times. The chain is built from TRBV20-1 and TRBJ1-2; a possible D gene is TRBD1 (5 bases). The ends were cut back, 0 bases at V and 12 bases at J, with 11 bases in the middle. The CDR3 extends over 11 amino acids. Per germline, CDR1 DFQATT and CDR2 SNEGSKA (reference sequence). CDR3 sequence reads: CSARDWGKHTF. The CDR3, as DNA: TGCAGTGCTAGAGATTGGGGGAAGCACACCTTC.

This chain joins TRBV20-1 and TRBJ2-1; 12 bases match TRBD2. V shed 7 bases and J 0 bases; nucleotides not matched to a gene: 19. Germline V gives CDR1 DFQATT, CDR2 SNEGSKA (reference sequence). This CDR3 comprises 20 residues. For the CDR3, the DNA is TGCAGTGTCCCTCGACCCACTAGCGGGGGGCTCCCCAGCTCCTACAATGAGCAGTTCTTC. This gives the protein CSVPRPTSGGLPSSYNEQFF.

This clonotype was seen many times. The genes are TRBV6-5 and TRBJ2-5; no reliable D call. This CDR3 region has 13 residues. In germline, CDR1 is MNHEY, CDR2 SVGAGI. V was pared by 5 bases and J by 2 bases, with 9 bases between. CDR3 nucleotide sequence: TGTGCCAGCAGTGATCAGGAACAAGAGACCCAGTACTTC. Its protein is CASSDQEQETQYF.

With regard to this clonotype: It may be a read error: a sequence one base away is much more abundant. This chain connects TRBV11-1 to TRBJ2-5; D might be TRBD1 (6 bases). The CDR3 totals 13 residues. The germline V gene encodes CDR1 SGHAT and CDR2 FQDESV (reference sequence). The chain's CDR3 is CASSLGTEETQSF. As DNA, the CDR3 is TGTGCCAGCAGCTTAGGGACAGAAGAGACCCAGTCCTTC.

This rearrangement joins TRBV20-1 to TRBJ1-2, with D possibly matching TRBD1 (5 bases). The V end was cut by 3 bases, the J end by 8 bases, with 19 bases between. The CDR3 is 14 amino acids. CDR1 is DFQATT, CDR2 SNEGSKA, per germline (reference sequence). The CDR3 bases are TGCAGTGCTAGTTTGCAGGGATCTAATGGGGGCTACACCTTC. Protein product: CSASLQGSNGGYTF.

This clonotype was detected a few times. The V and J genes are TRBV7-2 and TRBJ2-7; D gene ambiguous. CDR3 length: 15 amino acids. Germline lookup yields CDR1 SGHTA and CDR2 FQGNSA. The V and J ends lost 2 bases and 2 bases respectively, with 13 bases between them. The CDR3 loop reads CASSLQSSATYEQYF. DNA for the CDR3: TGTGCCAGCAGCTTACAGTCATCAGCCACCTACGAGCAGTACTTC.

This chain connects TRBV6-5 to TRBJ2-5, with 8 bases lining up with TRBD1. CDR3 length: 14 residues. Germline V gene data show CDR1 as MNHEY and CDR2 as SVGAGI. Losses at the gene ends were 5 bases for V and 4 bases for J; bases not matched to a gene: 6. CDR3 bases: TGTGCCAGCAGTGACGACAGGGGTAGAGAGACCCAGTACTTC. Translated, it gives CASSDDRGRETQYF.

This clonotype came up many times. The chain couples TRBV27 to TRBJ2-5; 14 nucleotides line up with TRBD2. The trim removed 5 bases at V and 5 bases at J, leaving 7 bases unmatched. CDR3 length: 16 residues. CDR1 is MNHEY, CDR2 SMNVEV, per germline (reference sequence). The CDR3 here is CASSRGLAGGWETQYF. The CDR3 nucleotides are TGTGCCAGCAGTCGCGGACTAGCGGGAGGTTGGGAGACCCAGTACTTC.

V is TRBV3-1 and J is TRBJ1-2; no definite D call. There are 13 residues in the CDR3. Trimming took 8 bases from V and 7 from J, leaving 17 bases between them. CDR1 and CDR2 from the germline V gene are LGHDT and YNNKEL (reference sequence). CDR3 bases: TGTGCCAGCGCCAACGGCGATATAGGTGGCTACACCTTC. Translated, it gives CASANGDIGGYTF.

The chain recombines TRBV4-3 with TRBJ1-2; perhaps TRBD1 as D (6 bases). This CDR3 has 16 residues. Germline CDR1 is LGHNA and CDR2 is YSLEER. The V gene lost 1 base and the J gene lost 4 bases, with 16 bases spanning the gap. For the CDR3, the DNA is TGCGCCAGCAGCCAAGCTCAGGGGAGCTTTCCCTATGGCTACACCTTC. Its translation is CASSQAQGSFPYGYTF.

This sequence joins TRBV21-1 and TRBJ2-3; the D call of TRBD1 is as the table states it, not checked on the DNA. TRBV21-1 is assigned pseudogene status. The CDR3 length is 17 residues. The CDR3 reads CASSKNKGRIGTDTQYF. CDR3 bases: TGTGCCAGCAGCAAAAACAAGGGGCGAATCGGCACAGATACGCAGTATTTT.

The rearrangement links TRBV6-2 or TRBV6-3 to TRBJ2-5, with a tentative D call TRBD1 (5 bases). The CDR3 sequence is 14 residues long. V was cut by 3 bases and J by 5 bases, with 13 bases left in between. Germline CDR1 and CDR2: MNHEY and SVGEGT. The CDR3 sequence is CASSYLRVRETQYF. In nucleotides, the CDR3 is TGTGCCAGCAGTTATCTCAGGGTTCGGGAGACCCAGTACTTC.

V and J are TRBV5-1 and TRBJ1-1; D remains unclear. The CDR3 sequence is 17 residues long. V was clipped by 4 bases and J by 5 bases, with 24 bases between them. CDR1 and CDR2 from the germline V gene are SGHRS and YFSETQ. CDR3 sequence reads: CASSPPGGEEFWTEAFF. CDR3 DNA: TGCGCCAGCAGCCCCCCGGGCGGGGAAGAGTTCTGGACTGAAGCTTTCTTT.

The rearrangement links TRBV25-1 to TRBJ2-4; TRBD2 matches 7 bases. CDR1 MGHDK and CDR2 SYGVNS come from the germline V gene. Germline trimming cut 2 bases from V and 3 bases from J; bases unmatched to any gene: 4. This CDR3 has 15 amino acids. The CDR3 here is CASSEPASGKNIQYF. The CDR3 nucleotides read TGTGCCAGCAGTGAACCTGCTAGCGGCAAAAACATTCAGTACTTC.

This clonotype was counted only a few times. The rearrangement links TRBV4-2 to TRBJ2-1, with D uncertain. V lost 0 bases, J lost 7 bases, and 7 bases lay in between. The germline gives CDR1 LGHNA, CDR2 YNFKEQ. The CDR3 extends over 13 amino acids. The chain's CDR3 is CASSQDTKNEQFF. The CDR3 region has the DNA TGTGCCAGCAGCCAAGATACGAAGAATGAGCAGTTCTTC.

The genes are TRBV10-3 and TRBJ2-7; weak D call: TRBD1 (5 bases). The CDR3 is 11 residues long. Per germline, CDR1 ENHRY and CDR2 SYGVKD. The V end was cut by 10 bases, the J end by 1 base, with 8 bases between. The CDR3 sequence is CATAGSYEQYF. The CDR3 DNA follows: TGTGCCACCGCAGGGTCCTACGAGCAGTACTTC.

This clonotype was seen many times. The V gene is TRBV7-9, the J gene TRBJ1-2; D may be TRBD1 (6 bases). Trimming shortened V by 5 bases and J by 5 bases, and 15 bases separated the two germline ends. Germline CDR1 reads SEHNR; CDR2 reads FQNEAQ (reference sequence). The CDR3 is 14 residues long. Here the CDR3 reads CASSRAGARYGYTF. CDR3 nucleotide sequence: TGTGCCAGCAGCCGCGCGGGGGCGCGGTATGGCTACACCTTC.

This chain connects TRBV20-1 to TRBJ2-1, with 7 bases aligning to TRBD2. CDR1 and CDR2 (germline): DFQATT, SNEGSKA (reference sequence). The V and J ends lost 5 bases and 9 bases, in that order; junction bases with no gene match: 13. The length of the CDR3 is 14 residues. The CDR3 region is CSAQDSPGRAEQFF. CDR3 nucleotide sequence: TGCAGTGCTCAAGACTCTCCGGGGAGGGCTGAGCAGTTCTTC.

The chain recombines TRBV28 with TRBJ1-1, with D tentatively TRBD1 (5 bases). Germline V CDR1 and CDR2: MDHEN, SYDVKM. The CDR3 is 11 amino acids. V was shortened by 8 bases and J by 9 bases, with 13 bases between the two germline ends. The CDR3 DNA reads TGTGCCAGCGAAGGAACAGGAAAAGCTTTCTTT. This sequence encodes CASEGTGKAFF.

The chain is built from TRBV6-2 or TRBV6-3 and TRBJ2-3; 8 nucleotides match TRBD2. Losses at the gene ends were 5 bases for V and 4 bases for J; bases not matched to a gene: 14. From germline, CDR1 is MNHEY and CDR2 SVGEGT. CDR3 length equals 17 residues. The DNA for the CDR3 is TGTGCCAGCAGTCAAATAGCGGGGCTAGATACACCAGATACGCAGTATTTT. Translation gives CASSQIAGLDTPDTQYF.